The subject of this entry is one TCR beta chain. Antigen: not known. These data originate in a study of shared clonotypes between healthy human individuals. The data were produced by immunoSEQ multiplex PCR, yet TCRdb's version contains in-frame clones alone and is incomplete. The top ten hold roughly 0.65% of the sample, which has about 990,000 clones, more than 75% seen once. Whole-study results and caveats: Of the naive CD4 clonotypes, around 5.2% were shared across several donors.

Trimming stripped 3 bases from V and 7 bases from J, with 14 bases between. The length of the CDR3 is 14 residues. Germline assignment: CDR1 SNHLY and CDR2 FYNNEI. The donors were all Caucasian adults (living in Nashville, Tennessee). The chain joins TRBV2 to TRBJ2-3; D gene ambiguous. Sample: memory CD4+ T cells from PBMCs. The sample's subset: CD45RA-negative fraction. This receptor was obtained from a man aged 18 to 30 in good health. Some clones in this sample may be carry-over from other donors' samples. The CDR3 bases are TGTGCCAGCAGTGATCCCCGGTCCCGGAATACGCAGTATTTT. Translated, it gives CASSDPRSRNTQYF.